Given below is one T cell receptor beta chain in context. Its antigen is not known. One end of the junction varies from germline; a read error may be responsible. This entry comes from a study of cytomegalovirus exposure and HLA in healthy donors. Findings and limits, study-wide: Highest at DRB1 and lowest at HLA-C, TCR association rates differed among HLA loci in a later analysis.

The CDR3 loop spans 14 amino acids. Germline lookup yields CDR1 MRHNA and CDR2 SNTAGT. The study ran its PCR with 60 Vbeta and 13 Jbeta primers. Sequencing was performed with immunoSEQ multiplex PCR; in TCRdb, only in-frame clones are kept and a portion is missing. The table includes 150,000 to 200,000 clones, less than 90% detected once. Sample: PBMCs. This TCR was recovered from a woman under 30 in good health and CMV-seronegative. The J gene is TRBJ1-1, the V gene TRBV6-4, with D maybe TRBD1 (5 bases). The CDR3 nucleotides read TGTGCCAGCAGTGACTCTGAAGGGCAGGGTGGTCTGTTATTT. Translated, it gives CASSDSEGQGGLLF.